This T cell receptor (beta chain) was captured in a study of post-analysis software for immune sequencing data. Study-wide context: Both relapsing-remitting and secondary progressive multiple sclerosis featured among the disease courses, as did progressive-relapsing multiple sclerosis.

Unique molecular identifiers were built into the TCR beta cDNA libraries. TCRdb fed the PCR reads into MiXCR, producing one record per CDR3 protein. The sample shows roughly 540,000 distinct CDR3 sequences, under 40% of them seen only once. Ten or more counts support this clonotype. Its antigen is not identified. CDR1 and CDR2 (germline): MNHEY, SVGAGI. V lost 3 bases and J lost 3, with 8 bases in between. This CDR3 is 13 amino acids long. The study, taken as a whole, reports: Roughly 5 TRBV segments (TRBV5-6, TRBV5-1 and TRBV20-1 among them) occurred more frequently in patients than in controls. A significant reduction in normalized Chao1 diversity was observed in multiple sclerosis patients versus controls.

The clonotype was recovered from a girl under 18 with multiple sclerosis. The chain combines TRBV6-5 with TRBJ2-5; tentatively, D is TRBD1 (5 bases). Sequencing used blood. In nucleotides, the CDR3 is TGTGCCAGCAGTTATTTAGGGGAAGAGACCCAGTACTTC. It translates to CASSYLGEETQYF.